The entry below describes one T cell receptor (beta chain). This clone was seen just once. Its antigen remains undetermined. No qualities accompany the bases; no much larger clone lies one base away. The CDR3 has 13 amino acids, counting the end cysteine and phenylalanine. Only the CDR3 region is kept as DNA, spanning 39 bases read in frame from base 1. For CDR1 and CDR2, the germline V gene lists MGHRA and YSYEKL. Trimming takes 0 bases from V and 8 bases from J, and the germline ends sit 9 bases apart. This record belongs to a study of memory CD4+ T cells and cytomegalovirus serostatus (dated by TCRdb to the late 2010s). Regarding the study in general: A total of some 33 healthy Belgian adults, of whom 9 were CMV seropositive and about 24 were CMV seronegative, were included in the cohort. The study sequenced CD4+ memory TCRbeta repertoires of a Belgian cohort with known cytomegalovirus serostatus to replicate a published TCR-based CMV serostatus classifier.

Study-wide conclusions, independent of this receptor: Only CD4+CD45RO+ memory cells were sequenced, unlike the original study, which covered naive and memory CD4+ and CD8+ populations. For predicting CMV serostatus, the median bootstrapped AUC was 0.95 using the original framework and approximately 0.91 using a US-trained random forest. The results were read as suggesting that the CMV-associated TCR signature is, for the most part, present in the CD4+ memory repertoire. On the Belgian cohort, the classifier based on the original framework reached a median bootstrapped AUC of approximately 0.95, with a 95% CI of 0.76-1.00. Of over 150 previously reported CMV-associated TCRbeta sequences, 67 appeared in the CD4+ memory repertoires, each in one to five individuals.

The Quick-DNA Microprep Kit was used to extract genomic DNA from the sorted cells. Amplification of TCRbeta DNA was done with the immunoSEQ hsTCRbeta kit, following the protocol from the manufacturer. TCRbeta libraries were sequenced on an Illumina MiSeq instrument. On the study's bioinformatics: After out-of-frame sequences were removed, 2.4 million or so distinct TCRbeta sequences remained, averaging around 70,000 per individual. Each individual was scored by the count of around 160 previously reported CMV-associated TCRbeta sequences and the total productive distinct TCRbeta count. A beta-binomial model was reimplemented in Python, and scikit-learn random forests with default parameters were trained on data from the US cohort. On the Belgian cohort, classifier performance was reported as the median AUC, along with percentile confidence intervals, across 10,000 bootstrap iterations. This immuneACCESS table, as held by TCRdb, lists in-frame sequences with V and J called but not all clones. Of the missing ones, under half trace to an unresolved V gene in checked studies; the others have no known cause. D and trimming come from the DNA, and the V and J calls and clone size come from that table. Present in this sample are tens of thousands of clones, 75% to 85% of which were seen just once. The ten largest account for approximately 0.8% of the sample.

Single viable CD3+CD4+CD8-CD45RO+ cells were sorted as memory CD4+ T cells on a FACSAria II. CMV serostatus was determined with a Roche Elecsys assay detecting serum IgG against CMV pp150, pp28, p38 and p52. Once the samples were thawed, total CD4+ T cells were enriched through positive selection using CD4 magnetic microbeads. The samples came from a different study that was designed specifically to examine the CD4+ T cell memory repertoire. Following standard operating procedures, peripheral blood mononuclear cells were isolated and cryopreserved, while serum was kept at -80 degrees C. Staining used CD3-PerCP (BW264/56), CD4-APC (RPA-T4), CD45RO-PE (UCHT1) and CD8-Pacific Orange (3B5) antibodies, with Sytox blue excluding non-viable cells.

Material for sequencing was memory CD4+ T cells from blood. The clonotype comes from an adult in good health and CMV-seronegative. In this chain, TRBV4-1 is recombined with TRBJ2-3; no D gene call is confident. CDR3 loop: CASSQDLAFTQYF. The bases read TGCGCCAGCAGCCAAGATTTAGCTTTTACGCAGTATTTT.